The present TCR beta chain was sequenced within a study of type 1 regulatory T cells. Across the whole study: This in vitro CD4 product, T-allo10, is enriched for Tr1 cells and alloantigen-specific.

V was cut by 3 bases and J by 6 bases, with 22 bases left in between. The CDR3 is 17 amino acids. Germline values: CDR1 MGHRA, CDR2 YSYEKL. T-allo10 cells from the graft donor were described as anergic, host-alloantigen-specific, and alloantigen-specific suppressors. As to this clonotype: Antigen specificity is unknown.

TCRdb called the reads again in MiXCR, with one record for every CDR3 protein. The table has 60,000 to 80,000 distinct CDR3 sequences, approximately 64% seen once. The source of this sequence is a human donor in good health. The chain uses TRBV4-1 and TRBJ2-3; maybe TRBD2 (6 bases). The source material was cultured T cells, either the whole culture or a sorted T cell fraction (not recorded which). Indicated subset: Tr1-enriched cell product generated in vitro against host alloantigens. Here the CDR3 reads CASSQPIRDSPKDTQYF. The CDR3 bases are TGCGCCAGCAGCCAGCCAATCCGGGACTCACCAAAGGATACGCAGTATTTT.